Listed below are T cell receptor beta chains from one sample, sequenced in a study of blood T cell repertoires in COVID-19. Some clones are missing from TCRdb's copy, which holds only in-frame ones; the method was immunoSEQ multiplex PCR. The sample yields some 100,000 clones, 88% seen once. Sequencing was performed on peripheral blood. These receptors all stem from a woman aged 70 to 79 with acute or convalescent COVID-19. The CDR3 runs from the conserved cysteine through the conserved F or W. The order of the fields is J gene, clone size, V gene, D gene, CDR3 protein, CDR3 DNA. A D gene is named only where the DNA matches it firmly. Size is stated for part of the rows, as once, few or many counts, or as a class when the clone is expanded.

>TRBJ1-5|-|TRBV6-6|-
CASSGPRGSGQPQHF
TGTGCCAGCAGCGGGCCTCGGGGATCTGGTCAGCCCCAGCATTTT
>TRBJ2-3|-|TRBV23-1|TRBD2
CASSQSGLAGGPDTQYF
TGCGCCAGCAGTCAATCGGGACTAGCGGGAGGGCCAGATACGCAGTATTTT
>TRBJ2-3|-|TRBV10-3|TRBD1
CAISESTGRSDTQYF
TGTGCCATCAGTGAATCGACAGGGCGATCAGATACGCAGTATTTT
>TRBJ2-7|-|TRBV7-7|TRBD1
CASSSNRGYEQYF
TGTGCTAGCAGCTCAAACAGGGGATACGAGCAGTACTTC
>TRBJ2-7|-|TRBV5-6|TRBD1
CASSRDSYEQYF
TGTGCCAGCAGCAGGGACAGCTACGAGCAGTACTTC
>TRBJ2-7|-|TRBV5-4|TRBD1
CASSSGTGVYEQYF
TGTGCCAGCAGCTCCGGGACAGGGGTTTACGAGCAGTACTTC
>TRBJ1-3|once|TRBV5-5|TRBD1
CASSLGGTGGNTIYF
TGTGCCAGCAGCTTGGGCGGGACAGGGGGGAACACCATATATTTT
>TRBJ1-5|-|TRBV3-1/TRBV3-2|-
CASSQLSGNQPQHF
TGTGCCAGCAGCCAATTGAGTGGCAATCAGCCCCAGCATTTT
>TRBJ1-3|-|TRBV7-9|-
CASSLVAGTGNTIYF
TGTGCCAGCAGCTTAGTAGCGGGTACTGGAAACACCATATATTTT
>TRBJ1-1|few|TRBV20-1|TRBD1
CSASRTGLTEAFF
TGCAGTGCTAGTCGGACAGGGCTCACTGAAGCTTTCTTT
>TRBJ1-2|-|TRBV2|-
CASSGEIGGYTF
TGTGCCAGCAGTGGCGAGATCGGTGGCTACACCTTC
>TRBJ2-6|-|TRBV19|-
CASRRQVFGANVLTF
TGTGCCAGTAGAAGACAGGTATTTGGGGCCAACGTCCTGACTTTC
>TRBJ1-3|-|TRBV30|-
CAWSVPPTARGTIYF
TGTGCCTGGAGTGTACCGCCGACAGCGCGAGGCACCATATATTTT